The clone carrying this T cell receptor beta chain was found once. The source of the sample is a study of blood T cell repertoires in COVID-19. Germline loops: CDR1 SGHVS, CDR2 FNYEAQ. Germline trimming cut 1 base from V and 1 base from J; bases unmatched to any gene: 0. The CDR3 totals 14 residues. The data were produced by immunoSEQ multiplex PCR, yet TCRdb's version contains in-frame clones alone and is incomplete. The table records 9,500 to 15,000 clones, 65% to 80% of them present only once. This receptor was obtained from a man between 60 and 70 years old with COVID-19, enrolled during active disease. This chain links TRBV7-6 with TRBJ2-5, with TRBD2 matching 7 bases. The sample was peripheral blood. The CDR3 spells CASSLGGGQETQYF. Here the CDR3 DNA reads TGTGCCAGCAGCTTAGGGGGGGGCCAAGAGACCCAGTACTTC.